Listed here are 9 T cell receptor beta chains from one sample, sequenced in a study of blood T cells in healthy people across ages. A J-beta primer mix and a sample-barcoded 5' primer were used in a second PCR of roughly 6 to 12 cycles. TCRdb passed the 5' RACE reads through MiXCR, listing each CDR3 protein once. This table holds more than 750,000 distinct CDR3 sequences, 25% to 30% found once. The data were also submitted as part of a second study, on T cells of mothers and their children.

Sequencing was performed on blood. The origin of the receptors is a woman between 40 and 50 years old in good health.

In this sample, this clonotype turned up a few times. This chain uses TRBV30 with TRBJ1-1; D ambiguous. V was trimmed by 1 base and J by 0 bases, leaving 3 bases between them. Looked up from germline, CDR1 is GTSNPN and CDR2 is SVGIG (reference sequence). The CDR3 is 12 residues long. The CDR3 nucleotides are TGTGCCTGGAGTGCCCTGAACACTGAAGCTTTCTTT. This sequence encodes CAWSALNTEAFF.

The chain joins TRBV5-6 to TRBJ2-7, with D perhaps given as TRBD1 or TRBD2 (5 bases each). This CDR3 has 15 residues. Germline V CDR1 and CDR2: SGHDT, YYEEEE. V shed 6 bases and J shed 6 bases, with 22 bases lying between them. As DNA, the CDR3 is TGTGCCAGCAAGAACGGGGACGGGGTGTTCTGCGAGCAGTACTTC. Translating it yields CASKNGDGVFCEQYF.

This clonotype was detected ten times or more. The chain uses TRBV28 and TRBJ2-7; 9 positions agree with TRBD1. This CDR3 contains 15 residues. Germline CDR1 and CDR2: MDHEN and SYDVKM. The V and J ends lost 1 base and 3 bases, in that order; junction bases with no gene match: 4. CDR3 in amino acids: CASSLSGTGFYEQYF. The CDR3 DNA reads TGTGCCAGCAGTTTATCGGGGACAGGGTTCTACGAGCAGTACTTC.

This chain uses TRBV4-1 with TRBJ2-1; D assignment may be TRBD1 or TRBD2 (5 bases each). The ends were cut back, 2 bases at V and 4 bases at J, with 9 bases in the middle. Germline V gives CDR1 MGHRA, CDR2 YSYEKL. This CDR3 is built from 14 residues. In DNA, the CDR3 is TGCGCCAGCAGCCAACCGGGACCTTACAATGAGCAGTTCTTC. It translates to CASSQPGPYNEQFF.

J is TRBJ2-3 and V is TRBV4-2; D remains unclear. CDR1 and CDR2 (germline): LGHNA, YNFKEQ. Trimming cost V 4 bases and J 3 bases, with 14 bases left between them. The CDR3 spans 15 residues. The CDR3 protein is CASSPSPGETDTQYF. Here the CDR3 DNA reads TGTGCCAGCAGCCCCTCCCCGGGCGAGACAGATACGCAGTATTTT.

The CDR3 sequence is CASSLVGGAGGYTF. CDR3 nucleotides: TGTGCCAGCAGTTTGGTGGGGGGCGCAGGTGGCTACACCTTC. The rearrangement links TRBV27 to TRBJ1-2, with TRBD1 as a possible D gene (6 bases). Trimming removed 3 bases from V and 7 bases from J, with 15 bases in between. The germline CDR1 and CDR2 sequences are MNHEY and SMNVEV (reference sequence). This CDR3 spans 14 amino acids.

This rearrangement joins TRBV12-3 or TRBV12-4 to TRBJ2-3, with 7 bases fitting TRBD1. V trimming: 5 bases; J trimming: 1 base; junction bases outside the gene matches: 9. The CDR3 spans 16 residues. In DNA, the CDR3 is TGTGCCAGCAGTCAAGGGCCAGACAGGGGCACAGATACGCAGTATTTT. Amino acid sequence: CASSQGPDRGTDTQYF.

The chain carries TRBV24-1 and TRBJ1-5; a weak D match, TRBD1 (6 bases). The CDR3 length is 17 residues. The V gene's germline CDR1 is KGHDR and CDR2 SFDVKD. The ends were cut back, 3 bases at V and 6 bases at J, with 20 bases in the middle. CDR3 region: CATSDNRRGRSGQPQHF. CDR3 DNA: TGTGCCACCAGTGATAACCGGAGGGGGAGGTCCGGTCAGCCCCAGCATTTT.

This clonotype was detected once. Here the CDR3 DNA reads TGTGCCACCAGTGATTTAATCGGGACAGGGGATAACAATGAGCAGTTCTTC. Protein: CATSDLIGTGDNNEQFF. The chain is built from TRBV24-1 and TRBJ2-1; 10 positions agree with TRBD1. The CDR3 extends over 17 amino acids. After removal of 1 base from V and 5 bases from J, the junction contained 7 bases not matched to a gene. The V gene's germline CDR1 is KGHDR and CDR2 SFDVKD.